A selection of T cell receptor beta chains follows, all from one sample in a study of blood T cell repertoires in COVID-19. This table comes from immunoSEQ multiplex PCR, and its TCRdb copy is limited to in-frame clones, with some not included. The data contain 400,000 or so clones, around 87% of them seen just once; the ten biggest clones take up about 2.1%. The sequenced sample consisted of PBMCs or T cells enriched from blood (not recorded which). The receptors come from a man aged 40-55 years in a cohort exposed to, infected with or recovered from COVID-19 (not recorded which). CDR3s include the opening cysteine and the closing phenylalanine or tryptophan. Fields, in order: J gene, clone size, D gene, V gene, CDR3 DNA, CDR3 protein. D genes are given only for firm matches. Clone size appears in some rows only: once, few, many, or a class for an expanded clone.

TRBJ1-4 NA NA TRBV3-1/TRBV3-2 TGTGCCAGCAGCGCCCGACGGCGGGGGAATGAAAAACTGTTTTTT CASSARRRGNEKLFF
TRBJ1-5 few NA TRBV30 TGTGCCTGGAGTGTAATGGAGGGTCAGCCCCAGCATTTT CAWSVMEGQPQHF
TRBJ2-3 NA TRBD2 TRBV3-1/TRBV3-2 TGTGCCAGCAGCCAAGAGTCTAGCGGACGCACAGATACGCAGTATTTT CASSQESSGRTDTQYF
TRBJ1-3 NA NA TRBV30 TGTGCCTGGAAACGCAGGGGCCTCTCTGGAAACACCATATATTTT CAWKRRGLSGNTIYF
TRBJ2-7 few NA TRBV21-1 TGTGCCAGCAGCAAATGGCCATCACAGGTCGAATCCTACGAGCAGTACTTC CASSKWPSQVESYEQYF
TRBJ1-1 NA TRBD1 TRBV28 TGTGCCAGCAGTTCTCCCGACAGGGCATCTTTCTTT CASSSPDRASFF
TRBJ1-1 NA NA TRBV10-3 TGTGCCATCAGTGGGGGCAGGGAGAACACTGAAGCTTTCTTT CAISGGRENTEAFF
TRBJ2-3 NA NA TRBV6-5 TGTGCCAGCAGGGACTACAGGGATACGCAGTATTTT CASRDYRDTQYF
TRBJ2-7 NA NA TRBV7-9 TGTGCCAGCAGTCCCCCGCAGGGTGGCTCCTACGAGCAGTACTTC CASSPPQGGSYEQYF
TRBJ1-5 NA TRBD1 TRBV6-1 TGTGCCAGCAGTGCCCCGGGACAGTCCTTTTATAGCAATCAGCCCCAGCATTTT CASSAPGQSFYSNQPQHF
TRBJ2-1 NA NA TRBV3-1/TRBV3-2 TGTGCCAGCAGCCAAGTCTCCCAGGGGCTGTTCTTC CASSQVSQGLFF
TRBJ2-3 NA NA TRBV5-1 TGCGCCAGCAGCTTGAGACAGACTTCCTACACAGATACGCAGTATTTT CASSLRQTSYTDTQYF